This T cell receptor beta chain comes out of a study of T-cell reconstitution after alpha-beta-depleted transplantation in children. Study observations and caveats: T-cell counts and diversity at one year following transplant were attributed mainly to newly produced T cells. Expanded graft clones numbering several hundred reportedly gave rise to alpha-beta T cells about two months after transplant. Certain patients had high TCRbeta diversity at day 60, and it came from recipient T cells and thymic progenitors that survived.

Using unique molecular identifiers, the investigators prepared the TCRbeta library. TCRdb used MiXCR to reprocess the PCR reads, holding one entry per CDR3 protein. The sample carries about 160,000 distinct CDR3 sequences, around 10% recorded once. In its sample, this clonotype was seen a few times. Its antigen is unknown. Trimming removed 6 bases at V and 4 bases at J, with 25 bases between. This CDR3 is built from 17 residues. V is TRBV23-1 and J is TRBJ2-7; D perhaps matches TRBD1 (6 bases). TRBV23-1 is an open reading frame, and its role is uncertain. Source: PBMCs, taken before TCRalphabeta/CD19-depleted stem cell transplant. This clonotype was sampled from a boy aged 2 to 10 with acute myeloid leukemia, due to receive a stem cell transplant. The CDR3 sequence is CASSKTGKPQGCYEQYV. The CDR3, as DNA: TGCGCCAGCAGCAAAACAGGGAAACCCCAAGGATGTTACGAGCAGTACGTC.